These 27 T cell receptor beta chains share one sample of origin, sequenced in a study of cytomegalovirus exposure and HLA in healthy donors. Researchers ran the PCR with 60 Vbeta and 13 Jbeta primers. The table came from immunoSEQ multiplex PCR; TCRdb's copy has only in-frame clones and leaves some out. This table holds around 70,000 clones. The sequenced material came from PBMCs. These receptor sequences come from a man in his forties in good health and CMV-seronegative.

The J gene is TRBJ2-5, the V gene TRBV30, with TRBD1 identical over 7 bases. Germline V gene data show CDR1 as GTSNPN and CDR2 as SVGIG (reference sequence). V trimming: 5 bases; J trimming: 0 bases; junction bases outside the gene matches: 6. This CDR3 region has 14 residues. The CDR3 DNA reads as TGTGCCTGGTTACTCAGGGGGTACCAAGAGACCCAGTACTTC. This encodes CAWLLRGYQETQYF.

This sequence joins TRBV7-9 and TRBJ2-3, with D possibly matching TRBD1 (5 bases). Per germline, CDR1 SEHNR and CDR2 FQNEAQ (reference sequence). This CDR3 region has 13 residues. V lost 1 base and J 4 bases, leaving 6 bases between the germline ends. The CDR3: CASSLGQSDTQYF. In DNA, the CDR3 is TGTGCCAGCAGCTTAGGACAGTCAGATACGCAGTATTTT.

As DNA, the CDR3 is TGCGCCAGCAGTCGAGACAAGACAGGCTCCTACAATGAGCAGTTCTTC. This gives the protein CASSRDKTGSYNEQFF. This rearrangement joins TRBV5-1 to TRBJ2-1, with D maybe TRBD1 (6 bases). Germline CDR1 is SGHRS and CDR2 is YFSETQ. The CDR3 has 16 residues. Trimming took off 5 bases at V and 0 bases at J, with 15 bases between the two ends.

The gene calls are TRBV15 and TRBJ1-3; tentative D call: TRBD1 (5 bases). CDR1 is LNHNV and CDR2 is YYDKDF in the germline V gene (reference sequence). The length of the CDR3 is 16 residues. V lost 3 bases and J lost 2, with 14 bases in between. Here the CDR3 reads CATSRDWGETGNTIYF. The CDR3 DNA reads as TGTGCCACCAGCAGGGACTGGGGGGAGACTGGAAACACCATATATTTT.

This chain uses TRBV27 with TRBJ2-1; 10 positions agree with TRBD2. The CDR3 is 15 residues long. Unmatched junction bases numbered 8, after V lost 3 bases and J lost 9 bases. Germline CDR1 is MNHEY and CDR2 is SMNVEV (reference sequence). CDR3 in DNA: TGTGCCAGCAGTTTTATACTAGCGGGGACGGGTGAGCAGTTCTTC. Translated, it gives CASSFILAGTGEQFF.

The chain has TRBV4-1 and TRBJ2-2, with 12 bases aligning to TRBD1. Per germline, CDR1 MGHRA and CDR2 YSYEKL. CDR3 length: 16 residues. J gave up 4 bases and V 2 bases, and 2 bases lay outside the gene matches. CDR3 sequence: CASSQRDRGLTGELFF. In DNA, the CDR3 is TGCGCCAGCAGCCAAAGGGACAGGGGGCTCACCGGGGAGCTGTTTTTT.

The chain links TRBV9 to TRBJ1-1; tentatively, D is TRBD1 (5 bases). This CDR3 region has 13 residues. Trimming stripped 0 bases from V and 5 bases from J, with 8 bases between. Germline V gene lookup returns CDR1 SGDLS and CDR2 YYNGEE. The CDR3 protein is CASSVARGTEAFF. DNA of the CDR3: TGTGCCAGCAGCGTAGCTCGGGGGACTGAAGCTTTCTTT.

This clone registers large by frequency. The CDR3 DNA reads as TGTGCCAGCAGCGTAGATAACTCCTACAATGAGCAGTTCTTC. The encoded protein is CASSVDNSYNEQFF. The chain combines TRBV9 with TRBJ2-1; D is ambiguous. The CDR3 has 14 amino acids. V was cut by 0 bases and J by 0 bases, with 4 bases left in between. Germline V gene sequence: CDR1 SGDLS, CDR2 YYNGEE.

The chain carries TRBV5-4 and TRBJ1-4; tentatively, D is TRBD1 (5 bases). The germline V gene has CDR1 SGHNT and CDR2 YYREEE (reference sequence). The V end lost 4 bases, the J end lost 3 bases, and 13 bases lay between the germline ends. CDR3 length equals 15 residues. Written as DNA, the CDR3 is TGTGCCAGCAGCCTCCCTGGGGCCGCTAATGAAAAACTGTTTTTT. Amino acid sequence: CASSLPGAANEKLFF.

The CDR3 sequence: CASSQEGGPGELFF. DNA for the CDR3: TGCGCCAGCAGCCAAGAAGGGGGACCCGGGGAGCTGTTTTTT. The chain carries TRBV4-3 and TRBJ2-2; tentatively, D is TRBD1 (6 bases). CDR1 and CDR2 (germline): LGHNA, YSLEER. With 0 bases removed from V and 6 bases from J, the gap between germline ends came to 8 bases. The CDR3 length is 14 residues.

This chain uses TRBV13 with TRBJ2-2; 8 nucleotides match TRBD1. Looked up from germline, CDR1 is PRHDT and CDR2 is FYEKMQ (reference sequence). CDR3 length equals 15 residues. Unmatched junction bases numbered 6, after V lost 3 bases and J lost 6 bases. CDR3 DNA: TGTGCCAGCAGCTTCCCGGGACAGGAGGCCGGGGAGCTGTTTTTT. This encodes CASSFPGQEAGELFF.

The V call is TRBV25-1, the J call TRBJ1-5; 7 bases line up with TRBD1. J was trimmed by 3 bases and V by 6 bases; bases with no gene match: 5. Germline V gene sequence: CDR1 MGHDK, CDR2 SYGVNS. The CDR3 is 14 amino acids. CDR3 sequence reads: CASSGTDLNQPQHF. The CDR3 region has the DNA TGTGCCAGCAGCGGGACAGACCTCAATCAGCCCCAGCATTTT.

The chain uses TRBV6-5 and TRBJ1-1, with D unresolved. Trimming took off 2 bases at V and 6 bases at J, with 10 bases between the two ends. Per germline, CDR1 MNHEY and CDR2 SVGAGI. The CDR3 loop spans 13 amino acids. As DNA, the CDR3 is TGTGCCAGCAGTTACCCGGGAGGCGCTGAAGCTTTCTTT. It specifies CASSYPGGAEAFF.

The gene calls are TRBV2 and TRBJ1-5; 8 nucleotides line up with TRBD1. CDR1 SNHLY and CDR2 FYNNEI come from the germline V gene. Germline trimming cut 3 bases from V and 4 bases from J; bases unmatched to any gene: 2. The CDR3 is made up of 14 amino acids. The CDR3 region has the DNA TGTGCCAGCAGTGATGGACAGGGTAATCAGCCCCAGCATTTT. This sequence encodes CASSDGQGNQPQHF.

The V call is TRBV4-3, the J call TRBJ2-2; the match to TRBD2 covers 9 bases. V was clipped by 0 bases and J by 3 bases; unmatched bases: 11. The length of the CDR3 is 19 residues. From germline, CDR1 is LGHNA and CDR2 YSLEER. The chain's CDR3 is CASSQDVAGGNMHTGELFF. CDR3 DNA: TGCGCCAGCAGCCAAGATGTGGCGGGGGGGAACATGCACACCGGGGAGCTGTTTTTT.

This chain uses TRBV7-9 with TRBJ1-3; the D is unclear. Germline V lookup: CDR1 SEHNR, CDR2 FQNEAQ (reference sequence). This CDR3 is built from 12 residues. The V end lost 4 bases, the J end lost 4 bases, and 5 bases lay between the germline ends. The CDR3, as DNA: TGTGCCAGCAGCTCGGAGGGAAACACCATATATTTT. It yields the protein CASSSEGNTIYF.

The rearrangement uses TRBV7-6 and TRBJ2-5; 10 bases are shared with TRBD1. The DNA end favors TRBJ2-7, so the J call may be wrong. The CDR3 consists of 14 residues. CDR1 and CDR2 (germline): SGHVS, FNYEAQ. CDR3: CASSFGTGEHEQYF. In DNA form, the CDR3 reads TGTGCCAGCAGCTTTGGGACAGGGGAACACGAGCAGTACTTC.

V and J are TRBV19 and TRBJ2-3; no firm D call. Deletions cut 5 bases from V and 7 bases from J, with 10 bases between. Germline CDR1 and CDR2: LNHDA and SQIVND (reference sequence). CDR3 length: 12 residues. The CDR3 nucleotides are TGTGCCAGTAGTCCGACTCCTAATACGCAGTATTTT. Its protein is CASSPTPNTQYF.

The V and J genes are TRBV6-5 and TRBJ1-2; 9 bases line up with TRBD1. In germline, CDR1 is MNHEY, CDR2 SVGAGI. The CDR3 runs 15 residues. Trimming removed 6 bases from V and 4 bases from J; junction bases left unmatched: 9. The CDR3 here is CASRGTGTGRYGYTF. DNA for the CDR3: TGTGCCAGCAGAGGGACAGGGACGGGGCGCTATGGCTACACCTTC.

The J gene is TRBJ1-1, the V gene TRBV29-1, with D possibly matching TRBD1 (6 bases). The V end lost 4 bases, the J end lost 1 base, and 16 bases lay between the germline ends. The germline gives CDR1 SQVTM, CDR2 ANQGSEA. The CDR3 consists of 15 residues. The chain's CDR3 is CSVGDQWGRNTEAFF. For the CDR3, the DNA is TGCAGCGTTGGGGACCAGTGGGGGCGGAACACTGAAGCTTTCTTT.

V is TRBV20-1 and J is TRBJ1-2; D is undetermined. Germline values: CDR1 DFQATT, CDR2 SNEGSKA (reference sequence). V lost 3 bases and J lost 8, with 10 bases in between. This CDR3 region has 11 residues. CDR3 residues: CSASDQRGYTF. For the CDR3, the DNA is TGCAGTGCTAGCGACCAGAGGGGCTACACCTTC.

V gene TRBV5-5 combines with J gene TRBJ2-2, with a weak D call TRBD1 (6 bases). The V and J ends lost 0 bases and 4 bases respectively, with 10 bases between them. Germline CDR1 reads SGHKS; CDR2 reads YYEKEE (reference sequence). The CDR3 is 15 amino acids. CDR3 loop: CASSLVGDTTGELFF. The CDR3, as DNA: TGTGCCAGCAGCTTGGTGGGGGACACCACCGGGGAGCTGTTTTTT.

This chain links TRBV5-4 with TRBJ1-2; D is perhaps TRBD1 (5 bases). Trimming cost V 1 base and J 8 bases, with 18 bases left between them. The CDR3 is made up of 15 amino acids. The germline gives CDR1 SGHNT, CDR2 YYREEE (reference sequence). CDR3 sequence reads: CASSLQGRATRGYTF. CDR3 nucleotides: TGTGCCAGCAGCTTGCAAGGCAGGGCAACCCGGGGCTACACCTTC.

The J gene is TRBJ2-5, the V gene TRBV15; no clear D gene. The CDR3 consists of 16 residues. The V and J ends lost 0 bases and 4 bases respectively, with 15 bases between them. CDR1 and CDR2 (germline): LNHNV, YYDKDF (reference sequence). The CDR3 DNA is TGTGCCACCAGCAGAGATAGAGCCGGGTCGGGAGAGACCCAGTACTTC. As protein: CATSRDRAGSGETQYF.

This chain uses TRBV7-2 with TRBJ2-3; D gene ambiguous. CDR1 is SGHTA, CDR2 FQGNSA, per germline. V lost 1 base, J lost 4 bases, and 12 bases lay in between. The CDR3 spans 15 residues. In DNA form, the CDR3 reads TGTGCCAGCAGCTTAGTGGCTAGTAACGCAGATACGCAGTATTTT. Protein: CASSLVASNADTQYF.

V gene TRBV9 combines with J gene TRBJ1-2; 10 bases line up with TRBD1. The CDR3 runs 15 residues. Germline-derived CDR1 and CDR2 are SGDLS and YYNGEE. Trimming took 4 bases from V and 4 from J; bases not matched to a gene: 7. The CDR3 region has the DNA TGTGCCAGCAGCACGACGACAGGGGGCCCCTATGGCTACACCTTC. Translation: CASSTTTGGPYGYTF.

The chain uses TRBV18 and TRBJ2-3; D not resolved. CDR1 and CDR2 (germline): KGHSH, LQKENI. CDR3 length: 13 amino acids. Trimming left V 1 base short and J 2 bases short, with 4 bases between. CDR3 sequence: CASSPQHTDTQYF. The CDR3 DNA reads as TGTGCCAGCTCACCACAGCACACAGATACGCAGTATTTT.